This T cell receptor beta chain was sequenced in a study of shared clonotypes between healthy human individuals. The CDR3 runs 15 residues. Losses at the gene ends were 3 bases for V and 6 bases for J; bases not matched to a gene: 11. Germline V gene lookup returns CDR1 SGDLS and CDR2 YYNGEE. The protocol was immunoSEQ multiplex PCR, while the TCRdb copy is restricted to in-frame clones and leaves out a portion. In the table there are roughly 2.5 million clones, 90% to 95% of which are singletons. Sequences were obtained from naive CD4+ T cells sorted from blood. The subset is: CD45RA+ positively selected. V usage is TRBV9 and J usage is TRBJ2-7, with TRBD1 matching over 8 bases. This TCR came from a man aged 18 to 30 in good health. The CDR3 nucleotides are TGTGCCAGCAGCGATACATCCAGGGGGCTTGGCGAGCAGTACTTC. It specifies CASSDTSRGLGEQYF.